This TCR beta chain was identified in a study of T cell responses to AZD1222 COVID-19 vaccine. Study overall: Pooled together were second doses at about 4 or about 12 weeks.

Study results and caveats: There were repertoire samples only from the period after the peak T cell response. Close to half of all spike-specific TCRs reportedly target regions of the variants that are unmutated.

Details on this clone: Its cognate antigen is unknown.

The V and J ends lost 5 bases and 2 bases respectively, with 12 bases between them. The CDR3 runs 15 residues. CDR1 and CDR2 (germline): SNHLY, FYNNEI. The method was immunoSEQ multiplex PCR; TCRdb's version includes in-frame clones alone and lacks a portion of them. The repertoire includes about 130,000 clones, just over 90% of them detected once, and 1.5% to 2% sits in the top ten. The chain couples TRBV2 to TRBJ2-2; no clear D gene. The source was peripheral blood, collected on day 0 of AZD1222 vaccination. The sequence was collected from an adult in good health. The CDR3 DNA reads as TGTGCCAGCAGTCTCGATAGCCACAACACCGGGGAGCTGTTTTTT. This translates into CASSLDSHNTGELFF.